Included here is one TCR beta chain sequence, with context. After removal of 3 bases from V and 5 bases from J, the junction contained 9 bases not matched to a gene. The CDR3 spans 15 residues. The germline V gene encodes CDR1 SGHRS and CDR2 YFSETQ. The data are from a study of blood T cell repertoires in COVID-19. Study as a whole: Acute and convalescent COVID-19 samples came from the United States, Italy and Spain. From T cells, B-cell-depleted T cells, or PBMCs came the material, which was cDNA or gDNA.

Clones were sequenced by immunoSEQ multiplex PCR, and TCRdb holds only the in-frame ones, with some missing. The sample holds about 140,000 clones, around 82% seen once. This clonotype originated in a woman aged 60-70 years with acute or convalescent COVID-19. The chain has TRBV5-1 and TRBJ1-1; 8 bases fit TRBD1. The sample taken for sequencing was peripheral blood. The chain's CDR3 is CASSSQGVGGTEAFF. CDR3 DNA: TGCGCCAGCAGCTCACAGGGGGTAGGAGGGACTGAAGCTTTCTTT.